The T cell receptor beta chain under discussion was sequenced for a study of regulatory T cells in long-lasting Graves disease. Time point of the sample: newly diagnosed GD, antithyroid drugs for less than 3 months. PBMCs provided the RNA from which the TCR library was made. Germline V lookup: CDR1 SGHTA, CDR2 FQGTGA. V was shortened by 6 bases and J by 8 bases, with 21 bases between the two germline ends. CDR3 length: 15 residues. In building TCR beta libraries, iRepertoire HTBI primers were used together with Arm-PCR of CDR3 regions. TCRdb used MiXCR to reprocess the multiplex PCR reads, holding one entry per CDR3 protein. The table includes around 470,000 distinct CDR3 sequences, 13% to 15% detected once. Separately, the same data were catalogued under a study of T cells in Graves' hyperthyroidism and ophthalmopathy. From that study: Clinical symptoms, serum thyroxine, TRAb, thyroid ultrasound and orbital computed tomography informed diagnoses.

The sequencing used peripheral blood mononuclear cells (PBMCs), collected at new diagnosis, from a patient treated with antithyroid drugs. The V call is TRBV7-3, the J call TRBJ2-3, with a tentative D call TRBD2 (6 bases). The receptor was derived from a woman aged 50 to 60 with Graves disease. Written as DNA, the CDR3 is TGTGCCAGCAGTTCCGGCGTGGGGGGTGCAGGTACGCAGTATTTT. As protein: CASSSGVGGAGTQYF.